The source of this T cell receptor beta chain is a study of response to subunit inactivated influenza vaccine. Overall study results and limits: Authors suggested each seasonal flu vaccination may recruit only limited numbers of new T cells.

CDR3 size: 13 residues. Looked up from germline, CDR1 is SGHRS and CDR2 is YFSETQ. Deletions cut 6 bases from V and 5 bases from J, with 15 bases between. In TCRdb, the RT-PCR reads were re-called with MiXCR into one record per CDR3 protein. The sample yields hundreds of thousands of distinct CDR3 sequences, 14% seen once. This clonotype was observed a few times. The target antigen is unknown. V and J are TRBV5-1 and TRBJ2-7, with a possible D match to TRBD1 (5 bases). The clonotype originates from a man aged 45-60 years who received an inactivated influenza vaccine. The sequencing here drew on PBMCs from blood, taken roughly 2 weeks before vaccination. CDR3 nucleotides: TGCGCCAGCAACTCCCCGACAGAGAACGAGCAGTACTTC. Translated, it gives CASNSPTENEQYF.